Reported below is one T cell receptor beta chain. Its recognized antigen is unknown. One base away there is no much larger clone; base qualities are not given. The data stem from a study of blood T cell repertoires in COVID-19 (dated by TCRdb to about 2020). Background for the entire study: The collaborator samples originated in the United States, Italy and Spain and spanned the acute and convalescent phases of COVID-19. The material from the prospective study consisted of cDNA or gDNA derived from T cells, B-cell-depleted T cells, or PBMCs. Deeply sampled blood TCRbeta repertoires from subjects exposed to, actively infected with, or recovered from COVID-19 were included in the dataset. The repertoires were made available in a free public database intended to serve as a resource for research on the immune response to SARS-CoV-2. The samples were drawn from the first 160 participants of the ongoing ImmuneRACE study and from 1,200 or so subjects provided by 6 global collaborators. Nearly every sample came with metadata listing a de-identified subject ID, COVID-19 status, age in years and sex. HLA class I and class II types, where available, came from metadata supplied by the sample provider rather than from assay-based typing. Broader findings and caveats from the paper: How much clinical and demographic metadata was included differed by source and by participant, and the metadata was provided uncurated.

The collaborating institutions used their own protocols to collect whole blood in K2EDTA tubes. For TCRbeta analysis, collaborator samples were shipped as frozen whole blood, as isolated PBMCs, or as DNA extracted from either sample type. TCRbeta CDR3 regions were amplified from genomic DNA using the immunoSEQ Assay, a bias-controlled multiplex PCR. The authors' pipeline ran thus. Nucleated cell counts per sample were estimated from amplification of reference gene primers within the assay. Sequence reads were collapsed and filtered to measure the absolute abundance of every unique TCRbeta CDR3 rearrangement. For each sample, productive Simpson clonality was calculated as the square root of Simpson's diversity index across productive rearrangements. TCRdb carries this immuneACCESS record with in-frame sequences only. Its versions omit some clonotypes, under half of them owing to an unresolved V gene in the studies checked, with the rest unexplained. That table supplies the V and J calls and clone size; D and trimming were determined from the DNA. In this sample the table shows about 300,000 clones, around 90% of which occur a single time. Together, the top ten hold approximately 2.4% of the sample.

The TCR originated in a man aged 18 to 29 with active or convalescent COVID-19. Sequencing was performed on peripheral blood.

The DNA sequence follows: TGTGCCAGCAGCCAAGAAGGCTCTTCCCTAGCGGGAGCCGAGCAGTACTTC. It specifies CASSQEGSSLAGAEQYF. The sequence is built from TRBV4-2 and TRBJ2-7; TRBD2 lines up with 10 middle nucleotides. Based on the germline V gene, the CDR1 and CDR2 sequences are LGHNA and YNFKEQ. Clipping removes 0 bases from V and 6 bases from J, with 11 as the unmatched junction base count. The CDR3 runs 17 amino acids, cysteine and phenylalanine included. Left in the record is the CDR3 DNA by itself, 51 bases read in frame from the first base.